This TCR beta chain was obtained from a study of identical twins. TCRdb ran MiXCR on the 5' RACE reads and lists one entry per CDR3 protein. The sample consists of more than 1.5 million distinct CDR3 sequences, about 32% of them appearing once. This clonotype was recorded at least ten times. The CDR3 consists of 11 residues. Germline V lookup: CDR1 SGHRS, CDR2 YFSETQ. V lost 2 bases and J lost 9, with 6 bases in between. J is TRBJ2-1 and V is TRBV5-1, with TRBD2 as a possible D gene (5 bases). This sequence was found in a newborn girl in good health. The specimen was cord blood. CDR3 nucleotides: TGCGCCAGCAGCTTCGGAGGTGAGCAGTTCTTC. Protein: CASSFGGEQFF.